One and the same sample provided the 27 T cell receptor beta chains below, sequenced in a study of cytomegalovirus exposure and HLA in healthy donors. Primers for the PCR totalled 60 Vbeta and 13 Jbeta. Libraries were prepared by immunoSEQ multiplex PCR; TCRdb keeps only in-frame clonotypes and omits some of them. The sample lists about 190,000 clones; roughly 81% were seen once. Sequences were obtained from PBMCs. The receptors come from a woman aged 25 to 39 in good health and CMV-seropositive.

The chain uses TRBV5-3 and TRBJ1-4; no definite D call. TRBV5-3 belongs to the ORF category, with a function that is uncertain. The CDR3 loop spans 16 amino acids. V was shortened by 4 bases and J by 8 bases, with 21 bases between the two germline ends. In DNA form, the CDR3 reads TGTGCCAGAAGCCCCCCAGTCCGGGCCCCGGGAGAAAAACTGTTTTTT. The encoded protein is CARSPPVRAPGEKLFF.

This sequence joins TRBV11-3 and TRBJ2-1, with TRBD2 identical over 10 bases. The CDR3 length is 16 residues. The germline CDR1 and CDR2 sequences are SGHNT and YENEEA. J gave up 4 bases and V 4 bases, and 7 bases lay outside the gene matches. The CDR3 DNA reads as TGTGCCAGCAGCTGGAGCGGGAGGGGAGGATACAATGAGCAGTTCTTC. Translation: CASSWSGRGGYNEQFF.

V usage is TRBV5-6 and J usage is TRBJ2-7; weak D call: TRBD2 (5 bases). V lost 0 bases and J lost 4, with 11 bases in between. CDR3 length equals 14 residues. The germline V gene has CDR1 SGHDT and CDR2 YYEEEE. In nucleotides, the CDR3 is TGTGCCAGCAGCTTGGGATTAGCGCGGTACGAGCAGTACTTC. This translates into CASSLGLARYEQYF.

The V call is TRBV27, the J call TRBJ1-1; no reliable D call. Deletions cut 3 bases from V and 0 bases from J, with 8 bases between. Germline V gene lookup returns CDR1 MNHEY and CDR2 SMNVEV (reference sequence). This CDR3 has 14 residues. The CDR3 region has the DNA TGTGCCAGCAGTTTGAACACCCTGAACACTGAAGCTTTCTTT. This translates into CASSLNTLNTEAFF.

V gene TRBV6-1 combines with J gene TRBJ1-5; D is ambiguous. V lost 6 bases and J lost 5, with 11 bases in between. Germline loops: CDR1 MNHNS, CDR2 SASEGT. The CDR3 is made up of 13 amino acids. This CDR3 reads CASREQRDQPQHF. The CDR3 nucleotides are TGTGCCAGCAGGGAACAGAGGGATCAGCCCCAGCATTTT.

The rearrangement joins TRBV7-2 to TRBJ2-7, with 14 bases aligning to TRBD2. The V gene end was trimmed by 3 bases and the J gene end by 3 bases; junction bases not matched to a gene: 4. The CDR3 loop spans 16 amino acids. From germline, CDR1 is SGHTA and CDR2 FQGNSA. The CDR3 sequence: CASSLAGTSGSYEQYF. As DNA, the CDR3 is TGTGCCAGCAGCTTGGCAGGGACTAGCGGGAGCTACGAGCAGTACTTC.

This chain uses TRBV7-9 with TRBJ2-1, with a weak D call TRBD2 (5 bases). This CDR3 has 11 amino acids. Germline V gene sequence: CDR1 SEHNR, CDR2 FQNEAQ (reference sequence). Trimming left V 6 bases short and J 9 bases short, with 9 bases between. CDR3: CASSDEGEQFF. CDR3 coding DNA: TGTGCCAGCAGTGATGAGGGTGAGCAGTTCTTC.

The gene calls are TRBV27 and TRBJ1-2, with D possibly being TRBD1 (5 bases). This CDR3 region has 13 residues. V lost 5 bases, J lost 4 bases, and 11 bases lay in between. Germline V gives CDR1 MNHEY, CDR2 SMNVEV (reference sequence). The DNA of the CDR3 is TGTGCCAGCAGTCAGGGCCGGGCCTATGGCTACACCTTC. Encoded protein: CASSQGRAYGYTF.

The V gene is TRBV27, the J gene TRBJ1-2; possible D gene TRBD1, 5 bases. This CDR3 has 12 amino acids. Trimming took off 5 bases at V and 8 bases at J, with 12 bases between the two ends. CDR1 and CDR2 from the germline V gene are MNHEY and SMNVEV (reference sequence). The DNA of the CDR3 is TGTGCCAGCAGTCGCACAGGAGGGGGCTACACCTTC. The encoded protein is CASSRTGGGYTF.

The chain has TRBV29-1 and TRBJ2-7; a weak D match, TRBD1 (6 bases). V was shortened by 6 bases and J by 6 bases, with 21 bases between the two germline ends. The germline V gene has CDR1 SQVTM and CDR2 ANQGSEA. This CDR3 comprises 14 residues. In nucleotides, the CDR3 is TGCAGCGTGCAGGGTTTAGGTGGCAGGGGCGAGCAGTACTTC. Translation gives CSVQGLGGRGEQYF.

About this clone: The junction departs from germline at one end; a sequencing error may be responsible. The CDR3 bases are TGCGCCGGCAGCCCACGCGGGACGCTCGGCTCCTACGAGCAGTACTTC. Its translation: CAGSPRGTLGSYEQYF. The rearrangement links TRBV5-1 to TRBJ2-7; possible D gene TRBD2, 6 bases. Per germline, CDR1 SGHRS and CDR2 YFSETQ. This CDR3 has 16 residues.

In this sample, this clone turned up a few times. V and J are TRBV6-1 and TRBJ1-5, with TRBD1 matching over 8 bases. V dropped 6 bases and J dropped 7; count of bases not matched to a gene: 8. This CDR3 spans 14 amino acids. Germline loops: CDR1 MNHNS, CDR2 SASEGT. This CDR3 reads CASRPGQGGQPQHF. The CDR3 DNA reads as TGTGCCAGCAGACCAGGACAGGGTGGACAGCCCCAGCATTTT.

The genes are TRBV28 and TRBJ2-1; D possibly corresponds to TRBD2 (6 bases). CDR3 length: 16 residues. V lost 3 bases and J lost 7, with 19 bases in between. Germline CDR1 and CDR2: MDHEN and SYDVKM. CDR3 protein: CASSFFTGRDSNEQFF. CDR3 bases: TGTGCCAGCAGTTTCTTTACCGGGAGAGATTCGAATGAGCAGTTCTTC.

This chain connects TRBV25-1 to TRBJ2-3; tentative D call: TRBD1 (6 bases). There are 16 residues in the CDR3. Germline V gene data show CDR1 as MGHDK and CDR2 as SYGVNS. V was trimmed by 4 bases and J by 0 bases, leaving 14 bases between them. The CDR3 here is CASSADGTSSTDTQYF. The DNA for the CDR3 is TGTGCCAGCAGTGCAGACGGGACATCTAGCACAGATACGCAGTATTTT.

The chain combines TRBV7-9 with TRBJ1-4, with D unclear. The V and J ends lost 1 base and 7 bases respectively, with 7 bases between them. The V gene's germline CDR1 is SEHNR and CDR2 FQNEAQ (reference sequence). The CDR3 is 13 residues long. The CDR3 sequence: CASSLVGGEKLFF. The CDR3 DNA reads TGTGCCAGCAGCTTAGTCGGAGGTGAAAAACTGTTTTTT. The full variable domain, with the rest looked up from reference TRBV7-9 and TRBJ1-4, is DTGVSQNPRHKITKRGQNVTFRCDPISEHNRLYWYRQTLGQGPEFLTYFQNEAQLEKSRLLSDRFSAERPKGSFSTLEIQRTEQGDSAMYLCASSLVGGEKLFFGSGTQLSVL.

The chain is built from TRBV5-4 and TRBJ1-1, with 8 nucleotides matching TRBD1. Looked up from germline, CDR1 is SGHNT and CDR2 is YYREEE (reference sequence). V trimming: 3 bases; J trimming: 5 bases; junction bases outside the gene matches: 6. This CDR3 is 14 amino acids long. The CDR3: CASSSGQGRTEAFF. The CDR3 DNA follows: TGTGCCAGCAGCTCCGGACAGGGAAGAACTGAAGCTTTCTTT.

The CDR3 is CASTLGGDSLEAFF. The CDR3 bases are TGTGCCAGCACTCTAGGGGGTGACAGCCTTGAAGCTTTCTTT. This chain links TRBV28 with TRBJ1-1, with a weak D call TRBD1 (6 bases). Germline V gene sequence: CDR1 MDHEN, CDR2 SYDVKM. The germline V and J ends were trimmed by 7 bases and 7 bases, with 19 bases remaining between them. The CDR3 is made up of 14 amino acids.

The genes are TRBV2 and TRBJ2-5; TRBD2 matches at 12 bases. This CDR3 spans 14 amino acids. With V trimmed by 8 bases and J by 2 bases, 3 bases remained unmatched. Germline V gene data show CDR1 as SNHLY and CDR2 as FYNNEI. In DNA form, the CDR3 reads TGTGCCAGCTCTGGACTAGCGGGACAAGAGACCCAGTACTTC. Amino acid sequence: CASSGLAGQETQYF.

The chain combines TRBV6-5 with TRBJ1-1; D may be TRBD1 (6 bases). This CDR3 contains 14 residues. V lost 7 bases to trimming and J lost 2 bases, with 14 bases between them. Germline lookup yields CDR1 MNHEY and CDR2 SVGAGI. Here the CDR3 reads CASMVAGDNTEAFF. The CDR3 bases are TGTGCCAGCATGGTGGCAGGGGACAACACTGAAGCTTTCTTT.

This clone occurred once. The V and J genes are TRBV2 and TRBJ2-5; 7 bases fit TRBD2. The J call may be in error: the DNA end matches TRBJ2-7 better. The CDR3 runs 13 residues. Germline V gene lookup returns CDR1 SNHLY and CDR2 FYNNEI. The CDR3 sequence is CASRFSPSGEQYF. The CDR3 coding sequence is TGTGCCAGCAGGTTCAGCCCTAGCGGCGAGCAGTACTTC.

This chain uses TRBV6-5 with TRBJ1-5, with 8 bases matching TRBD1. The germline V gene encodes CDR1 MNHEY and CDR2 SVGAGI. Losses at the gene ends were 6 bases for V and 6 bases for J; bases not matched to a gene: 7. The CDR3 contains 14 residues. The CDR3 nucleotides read TGTGCCAGCAGCCTGGACAGGGCCGCTCAGCCCCAGCATTTT. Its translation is CASSLDRAAQPQHF.

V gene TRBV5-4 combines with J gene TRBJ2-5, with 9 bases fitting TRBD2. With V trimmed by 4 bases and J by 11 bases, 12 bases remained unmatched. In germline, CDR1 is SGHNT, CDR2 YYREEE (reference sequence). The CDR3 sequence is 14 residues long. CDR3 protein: CASSPVAGAREQYF. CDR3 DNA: TGTGCCAGCAGCCCCGTAGCGGGGGCACGGGAGCAGTACTTC.

This CDR3 reads CASSERGGGSTNEKLFF. The CDR3, as DNA: TGTGCCAGCAGTGAACGAGGGGGAGGGTCAACTAATGAAAAACTGTTTTTT. V is TRBV6-1 and J is TRBJ1-4; TRBD1 is a possible D gene (6 bases). The ends were cut back, 2 bases at V and 0 bases at J, with 13 bases in the middle. The germline V gene encodes CDR1 MNHNS and CDR2 SASEGT. The CDR3 length is 17 residues.

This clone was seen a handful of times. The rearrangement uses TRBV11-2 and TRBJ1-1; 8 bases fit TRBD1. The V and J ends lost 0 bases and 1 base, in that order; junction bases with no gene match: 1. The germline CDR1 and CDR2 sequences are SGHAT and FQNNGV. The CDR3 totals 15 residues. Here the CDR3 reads CASSLDGQGNTEAFF. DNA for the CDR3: TGTGCCAGCAGCTTAGATGGACAGGGGAACACTGAAGCTTTCTTT.

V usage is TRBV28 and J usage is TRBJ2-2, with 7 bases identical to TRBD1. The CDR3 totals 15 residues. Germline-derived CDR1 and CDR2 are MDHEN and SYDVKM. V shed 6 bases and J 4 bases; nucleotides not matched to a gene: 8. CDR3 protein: CASSTRGLGTGELFF. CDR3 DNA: TGTGCCAGCAGCACTAGGGGGCTGGGCACCGGGGAGCTGTTTTTT.

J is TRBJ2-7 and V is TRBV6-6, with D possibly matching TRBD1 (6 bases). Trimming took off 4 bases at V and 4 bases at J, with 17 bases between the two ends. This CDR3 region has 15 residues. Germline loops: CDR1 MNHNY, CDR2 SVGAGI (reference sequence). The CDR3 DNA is TGTGCCAGCAGTTCAGGGGCAGGACTTGCTTACGAGCAGTACTTC. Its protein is CASSSGAGLAYEQYF.

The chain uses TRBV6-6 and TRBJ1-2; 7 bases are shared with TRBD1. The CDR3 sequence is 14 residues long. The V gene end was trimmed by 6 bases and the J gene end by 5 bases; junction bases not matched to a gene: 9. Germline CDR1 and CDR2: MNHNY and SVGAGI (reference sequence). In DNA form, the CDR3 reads TGTGCCAGCAGATTACGACAGGGCCCGTATGGCTACACCTTC. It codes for CASRLRQGPYGYTF.